The 2 T cell receptor beta chains given below trace back to one sample, sequenced in a study of regulatory T cells in long-lasting Graves disease. Through Arm-PCR of CDR3 regions and iRepertoire HTBI primers, TCR beta libraries were built. TCRdb re-analysed the multiplex PCR reads in MiXCR, keeping a single row per CDR3 protein. Of about 660,000 distinct CDR3 sequences listed, 30% were seen once; the top ten hold 35% to 55%. The time point here: persistent/refractory GD, antithyroid drugs over 5 years with positive TRAb. Extracted RNA from PBMCs served as the source of the TCR library. The source was peripheral blood mononuclear cells (PBMCs), collected when the disease was refractory, from a patient treated with antithyroid drugs. The receptors were gathered from a female donor with Graves disease.

This clonotype occurred many times. The J gene is TRBJ2-7, the V gene TRBV12-3 or TRBV12-4; a possible D gene is TRBD2 (7 bases). V lost 5 bases, J lost 2 bases, and 19 bases lay in between. This CDR3 has 16 amino acids. The CDR3 loop is CASSEEGGHSTYEQYF. For the CDR3, the DNA is TGTGCCAGCAGTGAGGAGGGGGGGCATAGCACCTACGAGCAGTACTTC.

V gene TRBV20-1 combines with J gene TRBJ1-1, with 12 bases aligning to TRBD1. CDR3 size: 15 residues. V lost 6 bases to trimming and J lost 2 bases; unmatched junction nucleotides: 7. The germline gives CDR1 DFQATT, CDR2 SNEGSKA (reference sequence). CDR3 in amino acids: CSAAPGTGGNTEAFF. CDR3 coding DNA: TGCAGTGCCGCCCCGGGGACAGGGGGCAACACTGAAGCTTTCTTT.